This T cell receptor beta chain was recorded in a study of OX40 agonist ivuxolimab in advanced cancers. The CDR3 length is 15 residues. Germline CDR1 and CDR2: MNHNY and SVGAGI (reference sequence). V was shortened by 8 bases and J by 1 base, with 14 bases between the two germline ends. The protocol was immunoSEQ multiplex PCR, while the TCRdb copy is restricted to in-frame clones and leaves out a portion. The repertoire consists of approximately 65,000 clones, with roughly nine tenths occurring once and the leading ten covering around 0.63%. Specimen: CD4+ or CD8+ T cells sorted from blood, collected in a trial of the OX40 agonist ivuxolimab. The chain recombines TRBV6-6 with TRBJ2-2; TRBD1 or TRBD2 may be the D gene (5 bases each). This receptor was obtained from an adult with an advanced solid tumor such as melanoma, head and neck, liver or kidney cancer. The CDR3 loop reads CASGTTEKNTGELFF. The CDR3 DNA follows: TGTGCCAGCGGGACGACGGAGAAGAACACCGGGGAGCTGTTTTTT.